Listed here is a single TCR beta chain. These data originate in a study of T cell responses to AZD1222 COVID-19 vaccine. Using immunoSEQ multiplex PCR, the repertoire was profiled, and TCRdb retains in-frame clones only, with some absent. The sample has tens of thousands of clones; under 90% are singletons. CDR3 length equals 14 residues. The V gene's germline CDR1 is MDHEN and CDR2 SYDVKM. The V end was cut by 5 bases, the J end by 9 bases, with 18 bases between. This material consisted of peripheral blood, taken on day 0 of AZD1222 vaccination. The chain recombines TRBV28 with TRBJ2-3; no clear D. The receptor's source is an adult in good health. The CDR3 DNA is TGTGCCAGCAGTACCCCCGGGCAGGCCACCACGCAGTATTTT. The encoded protein is CASSTPGQATTQYF.